One and the same sample provided the 9 T cell receptor beta chains below, sequenced in a study of shared clonotypes between healthy human individuals. Generated by immunoSEQ multiplex PCR, the TCRdb table keeps only in-frame clones and is missing some. Among approximately 340,000 clones listed, approximately 79% were seen once. Material: memory CD4+ T cells sorted from blood. Regarding subset: CD45RA-negative fraction. The origin of the receptors is a man aged 30 to 39 in good health.

This clone was seen once. The chain has TRBV5-4 and TRBJ2-7; 8 bases are a match to TRBD1. J lost 2 bases, V lost 5 bases, and 12 bases had no gene match. CDR1 and CDR2 from the germline V gene are SGHNT and YYREEE (reference sequence). The CDR3 is 16 amino acids. The DNA for the CDR3 is TGTGCCAGCAGTCTCCGGACAGGGCTTTTTCCCTACGAGCAGTACTTC. Its protein product is CASSLRTGLFPYEQYF.

V and J are TRBV27 and TRBJ2-1; tentatively, D is TRBD2 (6 bases). The germline V gene encodes CDR1 MNHEY and CDR2 SMNVEV (reference sequence). The CDR3 covers 14 residues. The ends were cut back, 5 bases at V and 5 bases at J, with 13 bases in the middle. DNA of the CDR3: TGTGCCAGCAGTCCCCTTTGGGGGGACAATGAGCAGTTCTTC. Translating it yields CASSPLWGDNEQFF.

The rearrangement uses TRBV18 and TRBJ2-7; no clear D gene. The germline V gene encodes CDR1 KGHSH and CDR2 LQKENI. This CDR3 has 15 residues. The V end lost 3 bases, the J end lost 2 bases, and 14 bases lay between the germline ends. The CDR3 bases are TGTGCCAGCTCACCGTCCGGGCCCCGACCCTACGAGCAGTACTTC. Translating gives CASSPSGPRPYEQYF.

This clone was picked up one time. This chain uses TRBV25-1 with TRBJ1-2; D unclear. The germline CDR1 and CDR2 sequences are MGHDK and SYGVNS. V shed 6 bases and J shed 4 bases, with 15 bases lying between them. CDR3 length: 14 residues. The CDR3 DNA follows: TGTGCCAGCAGAGGAGGGTCAAGGAGCTATGGCTACACCTTC. Its translation: CASRGGSRSYGYTF.

This rearrangement joins TRBV28 to TRBJ2-2; TRBD1 agrees at 7 bases. The CDR3 consists of 15 residues. V gave up 4 bases and J gave up 5 bases; unmatched junction bases: 7. Looked up from germline, CDR1 is MDHEN and CDR2 is SYDVKM. This CDR3 reads CASSSSTGPTGELFF. The CDR3 DNA is TGTGCCAGCAGTTCCTCGACAGGGCCGACCGGGGAGCTGTTTTTT.

This sequence joins TRBV14 and TRBJ2-7; maybe TRBD2 (5 bases). CDR1 is SGHDN, CDR2 FVKESK, per germline. The CDR3 totals 15 residues. The V end lost 3 bases, the J end lost 6 bases, and 18 bases lay between the germline ends. The CDR3: CASSQGRLDLSEQYF. The DNA of the CDR3 is TGTGCCAGCAGCCAGGGGAGACTTGACCTCTCCGAGCAGTACTTC.

This clone has a count of ten or more. Other nucleotide sequences from this sample produce the same CDR3. The gene calls are TRBV28 and TRBJ2-1, with TRBD2 matching 14 bases. The CDR3 is 16 amino acids. Germline V CDR1 and CDR2: MDHEN, SYDVKM. J was trimmed by 1 base and V by 6 bases; bases with no gene match: 2. CDR3 nucleotide sequence: TGTGCCAGCAGGGGACTAGCGGGAGTATCCTACAATGAGCAGTTCTTC. Protein sequence: CASRGLAGVSYNEQFF.

The chain is built from TRBV7-9 and TRBJ2-1; D not certain. The CDR3 length is 15 residues. Trimming shortened V by 3 bases and J by 7 bases, and 16 bases separated the two germline ends. Germline CDR1 is SEHNR and CDR2 is FQNEAQ (reference sequence). The CDR3 DNA is TGTGCCAGCAGCTTGGGTCAGGCTCTGTTTAATGAGCAGTTCTTC. Protein sequence: CASSLGQALFNEQFF.

The chain is built from TRBV11-2 and TRBJ2-5; no definite D call. This CDR3 contains 15 residues. Trimming took off 1 base at V and 2 bases at J, with 11 bases between the two ends. The germline V gene has CDR1 SGHAT and CDR2 FQNNGV. CDR3 nucleotides: TGTGCCAGCAGCTTAGGGTGGGTGGTTCAAGAGACCCAGTACTTC. Its translation: CASSLGWVVQETQYF.